These T cell receptor beta chains were read from a single sample in a study of T cell repertoires in cytomegalovirus infection. TCRdb recomputed calls from the reads with MiXCR, one row per CDR3 protein. The data contain 250,000 or so distinct CDR3 sequences, about a sixth of them singletons. Sequencing was done on a sample of CD8+ T cells from PBMCs. All receptors derive from a human donor in good health (CMV status not recorded). Some clones in this sample may be carry-over from other donors' samples. CDR3s include the opening cysteine and the closing phenylalanine or tryptophan. A D gene is named only where the DNA matches it firmly. Not every row has a clone size; where given, it reads once, few, many or a size class.

j_call,clone_size,d_call,v_call,cdr3_aa,cdr3_nt
TRBJ2-1,-,-,TRBV7-9,CASSLEGDEQFF,TGTGCCAGCAGCCTGGAAGGGGATGAGCAGTTCTTC
TRBJ2-7,-,TRBD2,TRBV20-1,CSARSGTSGIYEQYF,TGCAGTGCTAGGTCCGGGACTAGCGGTATCTACGAGCAGTACTTC
TRBJ2-7,many,-,TRBV7-9,CASSLLPGHSSYEQYF,TGTGCCAGCAGCTTACTACCGGGACACTCTAGCTACGAGCAGTACTTC
TRBJ1-4,many,-,TRBV12-3/TRBV12-4,CASSYGSLVEKLFF,TGTGCCAGCAGTTACGGTTCGCTGGTTGAAAAACTGTTTTTT
TRBJ2-7,few,-,TRBV7-9,CASSAARSEQYF,TGTGCCAGCAGCGCCGCCAGGAGCGAGCAGTACTTC
TRBJ2-7,many,-,TRBV7-2,CASSLAGDFYEQYF,TGTGCCAGCAGCTTAGCGGGGGATTTCTACGAGCAGTACTTC
TRBJ1-2,few,-,TRBV9,CASSSTRGRNYGYTF,TGTGCCAGCAGCTCGACCAGGGGTAGGAACTATGGCTACACCTTC
TRBJ2-1,many,-,TRBV2,CASRVDGNEQFF,TGTGCCAGCCGGGTAGATGGCAATGAGCAGTTCTTC
TRBJ2-1,many,-,TRBV5-1,CASSPSGGYNEQFF,TGCGCCAGCAGCCCCTCCGGGGGATACAATGAGCAGTTCTTC
TRBJ2-3,few,TRBD2,TRBV6-6,CASSPGGLAGTSTDTQYF,TGTGCCAGCAGCCCCGGGGGACTAGCGGGGACTAGCACAGATACGCAGTATTTT
TRBJ1-4,many,-,TRBV7-9,CASRPTGFEEKLFF,TGTGCCAGCCGCCCAACAGGGTTTGAGGAAAAACTGTTTTTT
TRBJ1-6,few,TRBD1,TRBV6-5,CACRGLTYNSPLHF,TGTGCCTGCAGGGGGCTAACCTATAATTCACCCCTCCACTTT
TRBJ2-5,few,-,TRBV11-2,CATAGAGETQYF,TGTGCCACCGCCGGGGCAGGGGAGACCCAGTACTTC
TRBJ1-5,few,-,TRBV20-1,CSASLGYDSNQPQHF,TGCAGTGCTAGCTTGGGTTACGATAGCAATCAGCCCCAGCATTTT
TRBJ2-3,many,-,TRBV27,CASSVGGLGLDTQYF,TGTGCCAGCAGTGTCGGGGGGCTAGGGTTAGATACGCAGTATTTT
TRBJ1-1,many,TRBD1,TRBV11-2,CASSTGTVLEAFF,TGTGCCAGCAGCACGGGGACAGTACTTGAAGCTTTCTTT
TRBJ2-2,many,-,TRBV6-5,CASSYSGDPGELFF,TGTGCCAGCAGTTACTCAGGGGATCCCGGGGAGCTGTTTTTT
TRBJ2-7,few,-,TRBV2,CASIPTNSYEQYF,TGTGCCAGCATTCCTACAAACTCCTACGAGCAGTACTTC
TRBJ2-5,-,TRBD1,TRBV6-8,CASSVQGATGETQYF,TGTGCCAGCAGTGTACAGGGGGCCACGGGGGAGACCCAGTACTTC
TRBJ2-1,-,TRBD2,TRBV28,CASSLKRLAGGNNEQFF,TGTGCCAGCAGTTTAAAGAGACTAGCGGGGGGCAACAATGAGCAGTTCTTC
TRBJ1-1,many,-,TRBV28,CASSRPNRVTAEAFF,TGTGCCAGCAGTCGCCCCAACAGGGTAACGGCTGAAGCTTTCTTT
TRBJ2-1,many,TRBD2,TRBV11-1,CASSFSGAIYNEQFF,TGTGCCAGCAGCTTCAGCGGGGCTATCTACAATGAGCAGTTCTTC
TRBJ1-6,few,-,TRBV14,CASSQDATPPLHF,TGTGCCAGCAGCCAAGATGCGACCCCACCCCTCCACTTT
TRBJ2-5,many,TRBD1,TRBV19,CASSYRLGQGEETQYF,TGTGCCAGTAGCTATCGGTTAGGACAGGGGGAAGAGACCCAGTACTTC
TRBJ1-4,-,TRBD1,TRBV7-9,CASSSPGQGGEKLFF,TGTGCCAGCAGCTCTCCGGGACAGGGTGGCGAAAAACTGTTTTTT
TRBJ1-6,-,-,TRBV4-3,CASSQETDSSPLHF,TGCGCCAGCAGCCAAGAAACCGACAGTTCACCCCTCCACTTT
TRBJ2-7,many,TRBD1,TRBV12-3/TRBV12-4,CASSLQGAGEQYF,TGTGCCAGCAGCCTCCAGGGGGCAGGAGAGCAGTACTTC
TRBJ2-5,-,-,TRBV27,CASSLVSPGETQYF,TGTGCCAGCAGTTTAGTTTCGCCCGGGGAGACCCAGTACTTC
TRBJ2-7,-,-,TRBV19,CASSMDISYEQYF,TGTGCCAGTAGTATGGACATCTCCTACGAGCAGTACTTC
TRBJ2-7,many,-,TRBV4-2,CASSQEETYEQYF,TGTGCCAGCAGCCAAGAGGAAACCTACGAGCAGTACTTC
TRBJ2-2,few,-,TRBV4-3,CASSQVVRRGPWTGELFF,TGCGCCAGCAGCCAAGTAGTTCGGCGGGGGCCTTGGACCGGGGAGCTGTTTTTT
TRBJ1-4,many,-,TRBV7-6,CASSLEPGPVGKLFF,TGTGCCAGCAGCTTGGAACCGGGACCCGTCGGGAAACTGTTTTTT
TRBJ2-7,few,-,TRBV6-6,CASSYSDYNSYEQYF,TGTGCCAGCAGTTACTCGGACTACAACTCCTACGAGCAGTACTTC
TRBJ1-6,many,-,TRBV19,CASSASETSPLHF,TGTGCCAGTAGTGCCAGCGAGACTTCACCCCTCCACTTT
TRBJ2-7,few,-,TRBV20-1,CSARGVTHSLYEQYF,TGCAGTGCTAGAGGCGTAACCCATTCTCTCTACGAGCAGTACTTC
TRBJ2-1,once,TRBD2,TRBV4-3,CASSHYRERGMDNEQFF,TGCGCCAGCAGCCACTACCGCGAGCGGGGGATGGACAATGAGCAGTTCTTC
TRBJ2-2,once,-,TRBV27,CASSFTTLTGELFF,TGTGCCAGCAGTTTCACGACACTCACCGGGGAGCTGTTTTTT
TRBJ2-1,-,TRBD1,TRBV11-2,CASSLGGGQGFHNEQFF,TGTGCCAGCAGCTTAGGTGGGGGACAGGGTTTCCACAATGAGCAGTTCTTC
TRBJ1-2,few,-,TRBV7-2,CASRYGTDNGYTF,TGTGCCAGCAGATACGGGACTGATAATGGCTACACCTTC
TRBJ2-3,many,-,TRBV7-8,CASSSPLMPGETTDTQYF,TGTGCCAGCAGCTCTCCCCTCATGCCAGGGGAAACTACAGATACGCAGTATTTT
TRBJ2-2,-,-,TRBV7-8,CARSLVLHLNTGELFF,TGCGCCAGGAGCTTAGTGCTGCATTTAAACACCGGGGAGCTGTTTTTT
TRBJ1-4,many,-,TRBV11-2,CASSLGGELMYRKLFF,TGTGCCAGCAGCTTAGGTGGGGAGTTGATGTATCGAAAACTGTTTTTT
TRBJ1-1,-,-,TRBV15,CATSPSRASNTEAFF,TGTGCCACCAGCCCGAGCAGGGCATCGAACACTGAAGCTTTCTTT
TRBJ2-7,few,TRBD2,TRBV7-9,CASSSGEGTLAYEQYF,TGTGCCAGCAGCTCGGGGGAGGGAACACTCGCCTACGAGCAGTACTTC
TRBJ2-3,many,TRBD2,TRBV28,CASSDFGTSGGANTDTQYF,TGTGCCAGCAGTGACTTTGGGACTAGCGGGGGGGCCAACACAGATACGCAGTATTTT
TRBJ2-1,many,-,TRBV15,CATEARDISYNEQFF,TGTGCCACAGAAGCACGGGACATCTCCTACAATGAGCAGTTCTTC
TRBJ1-1,-,TRBD1,TRBV27,CATADRGEAFF,TGTGCCACCGCCGACAGGGGAGAAGCTTTCTTT
TRBJ2-7,-,-,TRBV4-1,CASSHGDRGASYEQYF,TGCGCCAGCAGCCACGGGGACCGGGGCGCTTCCTACGAGCAGTACTTC
TRBJ2-1,-,-,TRBV5-6,CASSLALGPNEQFF,TGTGCCAGCAGCTTGGCCCTAGGACCCAATGAGCAGTTCTTC
TRBJ2-7,few,TRBD1,TRBV28,CASLRTGGVYEQYF,TGTGCCAGCTTAAGGACAGGGGGCGTCTACGAGCAGTACTTC